This record concerns one T cell receptor beta chain sequence. Using immunoSEQ multiplex PCR, the repertoire was profiled, and TCRdb retains in-frame clones only, with some absent. The sample lists 84,000 or so clones, approximately 80% occurring once. This entry comes from a study of neoadjuvant anti-PD-1 for oral cavity cancer. The CDR3 has 15 amino acids. CDR1 and CDR2 from the germline V gene are ENHRY and SYGVKD. The ends lost 4 bases at V and 3 bases at J; junction bases unmatched: 8. This clonotype was sampled from a person between 35 and 79 years old with oral cavity squamous cell carcinoma. The rearrangement uses TRBV10-3 and TRBJ1-1, with TRBD1 matching over 7 bases. Sequencing was performed on PBMCs, taken before nivolumab (anti-PD-1) treatment. The CDR3 nucleotides read TGTGCCATCAGTGTTGAAGGACAGGACGACACTGAAGCTTTCTTT. This sequence encodes CAISVEGQDDTEAFF.